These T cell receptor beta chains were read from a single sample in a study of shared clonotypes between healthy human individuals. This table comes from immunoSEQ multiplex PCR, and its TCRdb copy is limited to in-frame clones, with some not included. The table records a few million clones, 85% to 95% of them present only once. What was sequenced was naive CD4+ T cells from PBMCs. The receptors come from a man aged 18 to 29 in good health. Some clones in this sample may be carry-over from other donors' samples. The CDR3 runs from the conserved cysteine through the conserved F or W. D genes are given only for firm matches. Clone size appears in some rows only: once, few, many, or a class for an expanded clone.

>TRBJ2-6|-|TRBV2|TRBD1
CASGDSSGANVLTF
TGTGCCAGCGGGGACAGCTCTGGGGCCAACGTCCTGACTTTC
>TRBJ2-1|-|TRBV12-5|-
CASGLRGNEQFF
TGTGCTAGTGGTTTACGGGGCAATGAGCAGTTCTTC
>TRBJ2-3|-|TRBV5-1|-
CASSPRTGLADTQYF
TGCGCCAGCAGCCCCCGCACAGGGTTAGCGGATACGCAGTATTTT
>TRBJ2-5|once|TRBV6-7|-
CASSYSPQGGGETQYF
TGTGCCAGCAGTTACTCGCCCCAGGGCGGCGGAGAGACCCAGTACTTC
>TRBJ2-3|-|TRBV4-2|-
CASSQESGSTDTQYF
TGTGCCAGCAGCCAAGAGAGCGGATCCACAGATACGCAGTATTTT
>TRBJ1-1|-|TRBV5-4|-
CASSPGHIMNTEAFF
TGTGCCAGCAGCCCGGGACATATCATGAACACTGAAGCTTTCTTT
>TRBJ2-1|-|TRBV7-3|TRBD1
CASSFSGTGTAQFF
TGTGCCAGCAGCTTCTCCGGGACAGGGACCGCCCAGTTCTTC
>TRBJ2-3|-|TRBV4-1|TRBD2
CASSTARASGITDTQYF
TGCGCCAGCAGTACCGCCCGAGCTAGCGGGATAACAGATACGCAGTATTTT
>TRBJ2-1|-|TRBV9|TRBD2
CASSVSGLAGVNEQFF
TGTGCCAGCAGCGTCTCGGGACTAGCGGGAGTGAATGAGCAGTTCTTC
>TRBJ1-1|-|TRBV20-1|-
CSMNRETEAFF
TGCAGCATGAACAGGGAAACTGAAGCTTTCTTT
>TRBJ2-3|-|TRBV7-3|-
CASSLIPETDTQYF
TGTGCCAGCAGCTTAATCCCAGAAACAGATACGCAGTATTTT
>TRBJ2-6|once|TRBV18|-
CASSRDPGRSGANVLTF
TGTGCCAGCTCACGGGACCCGGGGCGGTCTGGGGCCAACGTCCTGACTTTC
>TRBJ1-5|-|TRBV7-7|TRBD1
CASSPRQGGIRNQPQHF
TGTGCCAGCAGCCCCAGACAGGGGGGAATTAGGAATCAGCCCCAGCATTTT
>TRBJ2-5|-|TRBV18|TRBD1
CASSPGTGGETQYF
TGTGCCAGCTCACCCGGGACAGGGGGAGAGACCCAGTACTTC
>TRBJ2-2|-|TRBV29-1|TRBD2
CSVSPGLAGGPGELFF
TGCAGCGTCTCCCCGGGACTAGCGGGAGGGCCCGGGGAGCTGTTTTTT
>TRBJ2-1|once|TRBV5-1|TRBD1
CASSSRDRGPNEQFF
TGCGCCAGCAGCTCCCGGGACAGGGGTCCTAATGAGCAGTTCTTC
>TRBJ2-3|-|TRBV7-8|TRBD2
CASSGAGGVGDTQYF
TGTGCCAGCAGCGGAGCGGGAGGGGTCGGGGATACGCAGTATTTT
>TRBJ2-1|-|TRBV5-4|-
CASSATSNWFF
TGTGCCAGCAGCGCGACCAGCAATTGGTTCTTC
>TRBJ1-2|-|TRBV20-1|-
CSVSNRSGYTF
TGCAGTGTATCGAATAGGTCAGGCTACACCTTC
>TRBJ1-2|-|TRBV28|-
CASSLGQSYGYTF
TGTGCCAGCAGCCTTGGACAGAGCTATGGCTACACCTTC
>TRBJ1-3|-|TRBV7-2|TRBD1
CASSRSGRGLNTIYF
TGTGCCAGCAGTCGATCGGGCAGGGGGCTAAACACCATATATTTT
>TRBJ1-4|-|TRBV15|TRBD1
CATSTRQGGWEKLFF
TGTGCCACCAGCACCAGACAGGGAGGTTGGGAAAAACTGTTTTTT
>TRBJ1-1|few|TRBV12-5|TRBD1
CASGPGGRTEAFF
TGTGCTAGTGGCCCAGGGGGCCGGACTGAAGCTTTCTTT
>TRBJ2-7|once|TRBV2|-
CASSGLAGAEGYEQYF
TGTGCCAGCAGTGGATTGGCGGGGGCAGAAGGCTACGAGCAGTACTTC
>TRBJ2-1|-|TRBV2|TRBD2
CASRVTSGGSYNEQFF
TGTGCCAGCAGAGTTACTAGCGGGGGGAGCTACAATGAGCAGTTCTTC
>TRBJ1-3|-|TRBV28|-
CASTLPGGRSGNTIYF
TGTGCCAGCACTTTACCCGGCGGCAGATCTGGAAACACCATATATTTT
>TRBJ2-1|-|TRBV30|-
CAWSQRLSSYNEQFF
TGTGCCTGGAGTCAGAGACTTAGCTCCTACAATGAGCAGTTCTTC
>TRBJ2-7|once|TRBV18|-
CASVEDRGTYEQYF
TGTGCCAGCGTTGAGGACAGAGGGACCTACGAGCAGTACTTC
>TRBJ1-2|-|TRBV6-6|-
CASRTQGGYGYTF
TGTGCCAGCAGAACCCAGGGAGGCTATGGCTACACCTTC
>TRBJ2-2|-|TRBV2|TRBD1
CASSLDRVTGELFF
TGTGCCAGCAGCCTGGACAGGGTCACCGGGGAGCTGTTTTTT
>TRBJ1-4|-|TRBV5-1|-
CASSDPGSTNEKLFF
TGCGCCAGCAGCGACCCAGGGTCTACTAATGAAAAACTGTTTTTT
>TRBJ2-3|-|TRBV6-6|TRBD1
CASRSTGGADTQYF
TGTGCCAGCAGATCGACAGGGGGGGCAGATACGCAGTATTTT
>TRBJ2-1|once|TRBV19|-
CASSPGDTLYNEQFF
TGTGCCAGTAGCCCCGGGGACACTCTCTACAATGAGCAGTTCTTC
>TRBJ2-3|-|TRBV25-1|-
CASSGPVSTDTQYF
TGTGCCAGCAGTGGACCTGTAAGCACAGATACGCAGTATTTT
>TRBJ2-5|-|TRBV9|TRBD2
CASSAPPGRVAHFGETQYF
TGTGCCAGCAGCGCACCGCCTGGGAGGGTAGCTCACTTTGGAGAGACCCAGTACTTC
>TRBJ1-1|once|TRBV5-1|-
CASSPGRANTEAFF
TGCGCCAGCAGCCCCGGGAGGGCGAACACTGAAGCTTTCTTT
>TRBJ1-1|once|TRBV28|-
CASSFPRGREAFF
TGTGCCAGCAGTTTTCCGCGGGGACGCGAAGCTTTCTTT
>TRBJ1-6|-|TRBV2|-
CASVTTGGACF
TGTGCCAGCGTCACAACCGGGGGAGCCTGCTTT
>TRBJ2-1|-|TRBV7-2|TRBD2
CASSSRTSGRGRNEQFF
TGTGCCAGCAGCTCACGGACTAGCGGGAGGGGCCGCAATGAGCAGTTCTTC
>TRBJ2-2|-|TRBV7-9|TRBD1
CASSSGQGANTGELFF
TGTGCCAGCAGCTCAGGACAGGGGGCGAACACCGGGGAGCTGTTTTTT
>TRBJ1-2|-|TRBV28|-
CASSSQGREQGMGGYTF
TGTGCCAGCAGTTCCCAGGGCAGGGAGCAGGGGATGGGAGGCTACACCTTC
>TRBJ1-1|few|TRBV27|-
CASSAYPTRYEAFF
TGTGCCAGCAGTGCCTACCCGACGCGGTACGAAGCTTTCTTT
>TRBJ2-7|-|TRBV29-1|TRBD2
CSALAGLSYEQYF
TGCAGCGCCCTAGCGGGGCTCTCCTACGAGCAGTACTTC
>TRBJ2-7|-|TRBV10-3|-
CAIRGQGYEQYF
TGTGCCATCAGGGGTCAGGGCTACGAGCAGTACTTC
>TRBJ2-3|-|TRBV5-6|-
CASSLVAGGTDTQYF
TGTGCCAGCAGCTTGGTTGCGGGCGGCACAGATACGCAGTATTTT
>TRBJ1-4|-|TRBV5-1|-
CASSPDGASLGEKLFF
TGCGCCAGCAGCCCGGACGGAGCTAGCTTGGGGGAAAAACTGTTTTTT
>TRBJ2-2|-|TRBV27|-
CASSLGSMVTGELFF
TGTGCCAGCAGTTTAGGGTCGATGGTTACCGGGGAGCTGTTTTTT
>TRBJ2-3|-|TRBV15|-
CATSTLAEHTDTQYF
TGTGCCACCAGCACCTTAGCGGAACACACAGATACGCAGTATTTT
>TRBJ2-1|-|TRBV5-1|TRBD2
CASSLVPSGTYNEQFF
TGCGCCAGCAGCTTGGTACCTAGCGGGACCTACAATGAGCAGTTCTTC
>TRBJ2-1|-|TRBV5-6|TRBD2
CASSSSWTSGSKFF
TGTGCCAGCAGCTCCTCGTGGACTAGCGGGAGTAAGTTCTTC
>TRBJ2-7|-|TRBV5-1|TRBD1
CASSDGTGGLREQYF
TGCGCCAGCAGCGACGGGACAGGGGGCCTGAGGGAGCAGTACTTC
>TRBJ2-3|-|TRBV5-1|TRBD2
CASSHERGSSTDTQYF
TGCGCCAGCAGCCACGAGCGGGGATCTAGCACAGATACGCAGTATTTT